One and the same sample provided the 16 T cell receptor beta chains below, sequenced in a study of shared clonotypes between healthy human individuals (dated by TCRdb to 2018 to 2021). The method was the immunoSEQ multiplex PCR assay. Held by TCRdb, this immuneACCESS table contains in-frame sequences only and omits some clones. Under half of the omission traces to an unresolved V gene where checked; the cause of the rest is unknown. For this sample there are about 800,000 clones; about 96% appear just once. The leading ten clones occupy less than 0.25% of the sample. CD8 naive samples were CD45RO-negative cells positively selected for CCR7, giving a CD45RA+CCR7+ population that excluded TemRA cells. The sample taken for sequencing was naive CD8+ T cells sorted from blood. In light of the paper, this sample's cell subset or site label describes: CD45RA+CCR7+. These receptors originate from a man aged 25 to 40 in good health.

The V call is TRBV28, the J call TRBJ2-1, with D possibly called TRBD1 or TRBD2 (5 bases each). Trimming removed 7 bases from V and 2 bases from J, with 12 bases in between. The CDR3 runs to 14 residues. Per the germline V gene, CDR1 is MDHEN and CDR2 is SYDVKM. The CDR3 spells CASMAGTAYNEQFF. Written as DNA, the CDR3 is TGTGCCAGCATGGCAGGGACGGCCTACAATGAGCAGTTCTTC.

The chain couples TRBV5-1 to TRBJ2-7, with a tentative D call TRBD2 (6 bases). CDR1 SGHRS and CDR2 YFSETQ come from the germline V gene. CDR3 length equals 14 residues. Trimming took 2 bases from V and 3 from J, leaving 12 bases between them. CDR3 in amino acids: CASSFGGEGYEQYF. The CDR3 nucleotides are TGCGCCAGCAGCTTCGGGGGAGAGGGCTACGAGCAGTACTTC. The complete variable domain, with remaining parts taken from reference TRBV5-1 and TRBJ2-7, reads KAGVTQTPRYLIKTRGQQVTLSCSPISGHRSVSWYQQTPGQGLQFLFEYFSETQRNKGNFPGRFSGRQFSNSRSEMNVSTLELGDSALYLCASSFGGEGYEQYFGPGTRLTVT.

The chain joins TRBV6-1 to TRBJ1-5, with TRBD1 as a possible D gene (5 bases). The CDR3 is 15 amino acids. Trimming removed 4 bases from V and 3 bases from J, with 13 bases in between. Per the germline V gene, CDR1 is MNHNS and CDR2 is SASEGT. The CDR3 is CASSADSSYNQPQHF. The CDR3 DNA reads as TGTGCCAGCAGTGCCGACAGTTCATACAATCAGCCCCAGCATTTT.

This sequence joins TRBV5-6 and TRBJ1-1; no firm D call. CDR3 size: 15 residues. V lost 0 bases to trimming and J lost 0 bases, with 9 bases between them. Germline CDR1 SGHDT, CDR2 YYEEEE. CDR3 sequence: CASSLAPDMNTEAFF. CDR3 DNA sequence: TGTGCCAGCAGCTTGGCCCCAGATATGAACACTGAAGCTTTCTTT.

The chain uses TRBV2 and TRBJ1-1; no firm D call. This CDR3 is built from 11 residues. The V and J ends lost 3 bases and 4 bases respectively, with 3 bases between them. Germline V gene data show CDR1 as SNHLY and CDR2 as FYNNEI. CDR3 nucleotides: TGTGCCAGCAGTGATTTCACTGAAGCTTTCTTT. Its translation: CASSDFTEAFF.

Comments on this clone: Different DNA sequences within this sample yield the same CDR3. V gene TRBV29-1 combines with J gene TRBJ2-3; TRBD2 matches at 7 bases. There are 15 residues in the CDR3. V lost 2 bases, J lost 0 bases, and 5 bases stayed unmatched. Germline CDR1 is SQVTM and CDR2 is ANQGSEA. In nucleotides, the CDR3 is TGCAGCGTTGAAAAGGGAGGGCTCAGCACAGATACGCAGTATTTT. It is translated as CSVEKGGLSTDTQYF.

The chain uses TRBV7-2 and TRBJ2-3; 13 nucleotides match TRBD2. There are 18 residues in the CDR3. Trimming took 5 bases from V and 1 from J; bases not matched to a gene: 9. From germline, CDR1 is SGHTA and CDR2 FQGNSA. DNA for the CDR3: TGTGCCAGCAGCGCGATCACTAGCGGGAGGGCCGGCACAGATACGCAGTATTTT. This encodes CASSAITSGRAGTDTQYF.

The gene calls are TRBV19 and TRBJ2-7; the D is unclear. Between the trimmed V and J ends, which lost 7 bases and 6 bases, there was a span of 10 bases. CDR1 is LNHDA and CDR2 is SQIVND in the germline V gene (reference sequence). The CDR3 spans 11 residues. The CDR3 bases are TGTGCCAGTAATGATGGTGCCGAGCAGTACTTC. Protein: CASNDGAEQYF.

The rearrangement joins TRBV9 to TRBJ1-3; D is unclear. The CDR3 covers 13 residues. Germline V lookup: CDR1 SGDLS, CDR2 YYNGEE. V lost 7 bases and J lost 2, with 10 bases in between. For the CDR3, the DNA is TGTGCCAGCGGTATGAATGCTGGAAACACCATATATTTT. It codes for CASGMNAGNTIYF.

The chain has TRBV4-1 and TRBJ2-1; tentatively, D is TRBD1 (6 bases). The CDR3 has 19 amino acids. V was pared by 2 bases and J by 5 bases, with 25 bases between. Germline loops: CDR1 MGHRA, CDR2 YSYEKL. The CDR3 nucleotides read TGCGCCAGCAGCCAACCTATCAGGGGATGGGGAGCGTGGAACAATGAGCAGTTCTTC. It translates to CASSQPIRGWGAWNNEQFF.

The chain uses TRBV28 and TRBJ1-5; 10 bases match TRBD1. The CDR3 runs to 15 residues. Germline lookup yields CDR1 MDHEN and CDR2 SYDVKM. V shed 5 bases, J shed 5 bases, and the junction held 6 bases outside the gene matches. The CDR3 spells CASSHDRGPDQPQHF. For the CDR3, the DNA is TGTGCCAGCAGTCATGACAGGGGGCCGGATCAGCCCCAGCATTTT.

This sequence joins TRBV27 and TRBJ1-2; D not resolved. V lost 6 bases, J lost 10 bases, and 15 bases lay in between. Per the germline V gene, CDR1 is MNHEY and CDR2 is SMNVEV (reference sequence). The CDR3 sequence is 12 residues long. The DNA of the CDR3 is TGTGCCAGCAGCCGGTTGACCGAGAACTACACCTTC. It yields the protein CASSRLTENYTF.

The chain recombines TRBV6-5 with TRBJ2-5; 7 nucleotides align to TRBD1. Germline lookup yields CDR1 MNHEY and CDR2 SVGAGI. The length of the CDR3 is 13 residues. V shed 6 bases and J 10 bases; nucleotides not matched to a gene: 11. The chain's CDR3 is CASRGRQGEGQYF. CDR3 coding DNA: TGTGCCAGCAGAGGTAGACAGGGCGAGGGCCAGTACTTC.

This chain uses TRBV7-7 with TRBJ2-5; TRBD2 matches 9 bases. CDR3 length equals 15 residues. The V and J ends lost 3 bases and 5 bases, in that order; junction bases with no gene match: 7. Per the germline V gene, CDR1 is SSHAT and CDR2 is FNYEAQ (reference sequence). The CDR3 loop reads CASSLGLANWETQYF. CDR3 sequence (DNA): TGTGCCAGCAGCTTGGGACTAGCAAATTGGGAGACCCAGTACTTC.

This rearrangement joins TRBV5-4 to TRBJ2-1; 13 bases are shared with TRBD2. Germline values: CDR1 SGHNT, CDR2 YYREEE (reference sequence). V trimming: 5 bases; J trimming: 5 bases; junction bases outside the gene matches: 4. The CDR3 loop spans 15 amino acids. This chain's CDR3 is CASRTSGGPHNEQFF. The CDR3, as DNA: TGTGCCAGCAGGACTAGCGGGGGGCCGCACAATGAGCAGTTCTTC. Full variable domain (missing parts from reference TRBV5-4 and TRBJ2-1): ETGVTQSPTHLIKTRGQQVTLRCSSQSGHNTVSWYQQALGQGPQFIFQYYREEENGRGNFPPRFSGLQFPNYSSELNVNALELDDSALYLCASRTSGGPHNEQFFGPGTRLTVL.

This clone was counted once. The J gene is TRBJ2-7, the V gene TRBV5-4; D not resolved. The CDR3 consists of 14 residues. Germline V gene data show CDR1 as SGHNT and CDR2 as YYREEE (reference sequence). Trimming cost V 0 bases and J 0 bases, with 7 bases left between them. CDR3: CASSLGFGSYEQYF. The CDR3 DNA sequence: TGTGCCAGCAGCTTGGGATTCGGCTCCTACGAGCAGTACTTC.